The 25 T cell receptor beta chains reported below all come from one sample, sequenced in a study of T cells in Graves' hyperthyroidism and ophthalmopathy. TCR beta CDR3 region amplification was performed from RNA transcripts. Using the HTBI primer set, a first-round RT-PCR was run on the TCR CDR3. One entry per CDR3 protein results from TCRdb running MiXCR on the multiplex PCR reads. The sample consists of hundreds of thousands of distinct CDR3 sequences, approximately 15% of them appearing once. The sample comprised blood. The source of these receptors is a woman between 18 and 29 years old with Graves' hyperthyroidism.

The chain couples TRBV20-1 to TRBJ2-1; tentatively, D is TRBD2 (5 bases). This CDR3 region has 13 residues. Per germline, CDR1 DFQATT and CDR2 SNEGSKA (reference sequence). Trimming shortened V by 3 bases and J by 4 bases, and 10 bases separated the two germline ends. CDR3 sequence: CSASDYKYNEQFF. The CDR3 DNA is TGCAGTGCTAGCGACTATAAGTACAATGAGCAGTTCTTC.

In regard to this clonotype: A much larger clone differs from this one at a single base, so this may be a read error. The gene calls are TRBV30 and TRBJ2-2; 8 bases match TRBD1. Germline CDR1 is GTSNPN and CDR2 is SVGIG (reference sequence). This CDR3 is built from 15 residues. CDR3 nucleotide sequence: TGTGCCTGGATGCTTGGACAGGGCAACACCGGGGAGCGGTTTTTT. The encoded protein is CAWMLGQGNTGERFF. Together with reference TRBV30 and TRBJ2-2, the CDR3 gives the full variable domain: SQTIHQWPATLVQPVGSPLSLECTVEGTSNPNLYWYRQAAGRGLQLLFYSVGIGQISSEVPQNLSASRPQDRQFILSSKKLLLSDSGFYLCAWMLGQGNTGERFFGEGSRLTVL.

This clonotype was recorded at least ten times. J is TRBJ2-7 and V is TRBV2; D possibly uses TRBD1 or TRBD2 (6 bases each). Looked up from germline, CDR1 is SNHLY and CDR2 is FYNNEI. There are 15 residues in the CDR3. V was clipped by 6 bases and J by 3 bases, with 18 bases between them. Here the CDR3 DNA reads TGTGCCAGCAGACCGGTGGGGGGCCGAAACTACGAGCAGTACTTC. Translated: CASRPVGGRNYEQYF.

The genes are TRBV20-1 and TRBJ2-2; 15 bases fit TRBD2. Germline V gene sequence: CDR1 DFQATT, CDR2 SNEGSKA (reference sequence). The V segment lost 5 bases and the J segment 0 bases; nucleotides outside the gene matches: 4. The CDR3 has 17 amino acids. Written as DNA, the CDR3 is TGCAGTGCTCACGGGACTAGCGGGGGGTCGAACACCGGGGAGCTGTTTTTT. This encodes CSAHGTSGGSNTGELFF.

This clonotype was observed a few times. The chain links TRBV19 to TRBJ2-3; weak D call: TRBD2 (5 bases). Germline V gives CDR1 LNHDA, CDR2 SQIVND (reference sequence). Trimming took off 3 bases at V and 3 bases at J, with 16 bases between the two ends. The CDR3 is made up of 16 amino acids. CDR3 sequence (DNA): TGTGCCAGTAGTATTCCAGGACTGGAAGCTACAGATACGCAGTATTTT. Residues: CASSIPGLEATDTQYF. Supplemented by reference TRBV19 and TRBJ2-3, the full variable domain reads DGGITQSPKYLFRKEGQNVTLSCEQNLNHDAMYWYRQDPGQGLRLIYYSQIVNDFQKGDIAEGYSVSREKKESFPLTVTSAQKNPTAFYLCASSIPGLEATDTQYFGPGTRLTVL.

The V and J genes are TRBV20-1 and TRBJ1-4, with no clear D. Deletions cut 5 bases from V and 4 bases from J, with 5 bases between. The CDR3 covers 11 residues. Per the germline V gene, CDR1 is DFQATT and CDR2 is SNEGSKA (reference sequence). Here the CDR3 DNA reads TGCAGTGCTCCGATTAATGAAAAACTGTTTTTT. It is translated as CSAPINEKLFF.

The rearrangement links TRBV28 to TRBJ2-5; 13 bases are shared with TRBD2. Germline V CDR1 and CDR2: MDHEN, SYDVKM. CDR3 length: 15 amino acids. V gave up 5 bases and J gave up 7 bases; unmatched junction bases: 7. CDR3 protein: CASSGLAGVARTQYF. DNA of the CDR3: TGTGCCAGCAGTGGACTAGCGGGGGTAGCCCGGACCCAGTACTTC.

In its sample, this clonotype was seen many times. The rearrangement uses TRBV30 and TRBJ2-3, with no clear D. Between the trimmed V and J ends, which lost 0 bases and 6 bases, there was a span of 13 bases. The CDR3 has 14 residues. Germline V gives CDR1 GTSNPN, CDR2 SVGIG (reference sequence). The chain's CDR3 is CAWSVSVSGDTQYF. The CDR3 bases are TGTGCCTGGAGTGTATCCGTGTCGGGCGATACGCAGTATTTT.

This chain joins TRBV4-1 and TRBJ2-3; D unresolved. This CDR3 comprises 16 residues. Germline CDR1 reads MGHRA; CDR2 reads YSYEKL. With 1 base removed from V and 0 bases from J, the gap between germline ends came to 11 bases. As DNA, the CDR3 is TGCGCCAGCAGCCAAGTGGCAGTTCTTAGCACAGATACGCAGTATTTT. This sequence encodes CASSQVAVLSTDTQYF.

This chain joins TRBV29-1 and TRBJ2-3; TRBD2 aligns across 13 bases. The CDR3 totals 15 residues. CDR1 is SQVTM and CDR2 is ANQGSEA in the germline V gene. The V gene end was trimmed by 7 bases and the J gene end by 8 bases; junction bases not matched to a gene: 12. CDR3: CSASTGTSGTVTQYF. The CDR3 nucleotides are TGCAGCGCCTCGACCGGGACTAGCGGGACGGTTACGCAGTATTTT.

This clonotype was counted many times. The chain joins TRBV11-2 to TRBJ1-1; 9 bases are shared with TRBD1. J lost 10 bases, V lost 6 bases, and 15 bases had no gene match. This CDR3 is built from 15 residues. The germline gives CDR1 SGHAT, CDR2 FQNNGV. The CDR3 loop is CASRHTGGQSYGAFF. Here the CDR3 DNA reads TGTGCCAGCAGGCACACAGGGGGCCAGAGCTACGGAGCTTTCTTT.

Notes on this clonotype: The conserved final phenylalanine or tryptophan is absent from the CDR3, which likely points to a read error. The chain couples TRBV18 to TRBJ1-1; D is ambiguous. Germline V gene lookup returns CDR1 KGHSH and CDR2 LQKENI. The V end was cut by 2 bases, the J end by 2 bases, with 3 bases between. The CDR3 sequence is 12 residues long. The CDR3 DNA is TGTGCCAGCTCACCATCCAACACTGAAGCTTTCCTT. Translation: CASSPSNTEAFL.

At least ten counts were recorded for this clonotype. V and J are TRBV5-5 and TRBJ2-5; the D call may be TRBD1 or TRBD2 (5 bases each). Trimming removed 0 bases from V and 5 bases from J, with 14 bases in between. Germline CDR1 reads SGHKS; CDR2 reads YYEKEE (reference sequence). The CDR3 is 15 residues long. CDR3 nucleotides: TGTGCCAGCAGCTTGGAAGGGGACGGGTCCGAGACCCAGTACTTC. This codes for CASSLEGDGSETQYF.

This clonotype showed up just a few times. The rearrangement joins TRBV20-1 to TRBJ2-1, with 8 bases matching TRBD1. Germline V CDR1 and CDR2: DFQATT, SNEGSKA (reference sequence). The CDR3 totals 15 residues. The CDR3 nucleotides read TGCAGCGGGACCTCCCGGACAGGGAGGCACAATGAGCAGTTCTTC. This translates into CSGTSRTGRHNEQFF.

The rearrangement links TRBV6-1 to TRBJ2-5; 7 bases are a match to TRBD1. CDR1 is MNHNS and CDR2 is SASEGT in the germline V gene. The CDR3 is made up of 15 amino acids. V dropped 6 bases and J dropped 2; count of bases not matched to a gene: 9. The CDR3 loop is CASSPLDRLQETQYF. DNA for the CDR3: TGTGCCAGCAGCCCCTTGGACAGGTTACAAGAGACCCAGTACTTC.

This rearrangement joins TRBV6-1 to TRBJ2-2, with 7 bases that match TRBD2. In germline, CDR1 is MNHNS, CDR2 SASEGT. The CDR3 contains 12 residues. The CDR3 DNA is TGTGCATGCGGGAGAAGAACCGGGGAGCTGTTTTTT. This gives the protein CACGRRTGELFF.

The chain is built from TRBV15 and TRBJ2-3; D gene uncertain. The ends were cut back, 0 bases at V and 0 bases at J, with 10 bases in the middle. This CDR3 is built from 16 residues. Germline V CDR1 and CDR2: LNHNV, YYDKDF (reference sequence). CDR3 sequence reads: CATSRDQWISTDTQYF. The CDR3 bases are TGTGCCACCAGCAGAGATCAATGGATTAGCACAGATACGCAGTATTTT.

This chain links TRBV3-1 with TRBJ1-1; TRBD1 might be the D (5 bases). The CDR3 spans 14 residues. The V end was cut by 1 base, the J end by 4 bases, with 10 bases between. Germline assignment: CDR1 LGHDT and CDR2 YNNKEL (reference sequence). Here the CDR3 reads CASSQAQGVTEAFF. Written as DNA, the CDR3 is TGTGCCAGCAGCCAAGCGCAGGGAGTCACTGAAGCTTTCTTT.

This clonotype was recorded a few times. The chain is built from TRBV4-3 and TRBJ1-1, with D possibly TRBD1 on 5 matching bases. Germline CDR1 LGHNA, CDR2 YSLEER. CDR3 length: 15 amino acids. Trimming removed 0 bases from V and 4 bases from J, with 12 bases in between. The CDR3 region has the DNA TGCGCCAGCAGCCAAGAAGTCGGGGCAGTCACTGAAGCTTTCTTT. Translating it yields CASSQEVGAVTEAFF.

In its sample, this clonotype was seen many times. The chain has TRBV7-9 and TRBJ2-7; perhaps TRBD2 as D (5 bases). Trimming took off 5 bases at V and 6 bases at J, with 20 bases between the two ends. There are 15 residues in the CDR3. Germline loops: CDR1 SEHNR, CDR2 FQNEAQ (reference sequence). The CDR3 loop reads CASSPRSASYGEQYF. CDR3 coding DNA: TGTGCCAGCAGCCCCCGGTCGGCTAGCTATGGCGAGCAGTACTTC.

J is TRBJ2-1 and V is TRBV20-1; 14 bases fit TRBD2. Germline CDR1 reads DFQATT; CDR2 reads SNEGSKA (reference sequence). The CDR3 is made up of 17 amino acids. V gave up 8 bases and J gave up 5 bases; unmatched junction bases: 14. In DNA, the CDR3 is TGCAGTACCGGACTAGCGGGAGGCAGCCAGGGGGACAATGAGCAGTTCTTC. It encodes CSTGLAGGSQGDNEQFF.

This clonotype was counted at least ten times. The CDR3 spells CASSLRGGSSPEQFF. The CDR3 bases are TGTGCCAGCAGCTTACGGGGGGGCTCGAGCCCTGAGCAGTTCTTC. The V call is TRBV11-3, the J call TRBJ2-1; 8 positions agree with TRBD2. Germline V gives CDR1 SGHNT, CDR2 YENEEA. CDR3 size: 15 residues. The V and J ends lost 2 bases and 9 bases, in that order; junction bases with no gene match: 9.

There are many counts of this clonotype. CDR3 residues: CATSDARQPYNEQFF. DNA for the CDR3: TGTGCCACCAGTGATGCTAGGCAGCCCTACAATGAGCAGTTCTTC. The chain joins TRBV24-1 to TRBJ2-1; D gene unclear. The ends were cut back, 3 bases at V and 2 bases at J, with 10 bases in the middle. This CDR3 contains 15 residues. The germline gives CDR1 KGHDR, CDR2 SFDVKD.

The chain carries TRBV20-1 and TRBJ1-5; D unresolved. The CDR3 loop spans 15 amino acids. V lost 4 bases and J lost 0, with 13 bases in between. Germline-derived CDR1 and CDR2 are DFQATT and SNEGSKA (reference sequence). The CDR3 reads CSAILGGYSNQPQHF. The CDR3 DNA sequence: TGCAGTGCTATATTGGGAGGGTATAGCAATCAGCCCCAGCATTTT.

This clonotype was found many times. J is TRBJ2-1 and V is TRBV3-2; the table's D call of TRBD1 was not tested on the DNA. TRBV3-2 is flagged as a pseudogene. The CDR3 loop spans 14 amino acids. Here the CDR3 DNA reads TGTGCCAGCAGCCAAGGACAGGCTAACAATGAGCAGTTCTTC. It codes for CASSQGQANNEQFF.